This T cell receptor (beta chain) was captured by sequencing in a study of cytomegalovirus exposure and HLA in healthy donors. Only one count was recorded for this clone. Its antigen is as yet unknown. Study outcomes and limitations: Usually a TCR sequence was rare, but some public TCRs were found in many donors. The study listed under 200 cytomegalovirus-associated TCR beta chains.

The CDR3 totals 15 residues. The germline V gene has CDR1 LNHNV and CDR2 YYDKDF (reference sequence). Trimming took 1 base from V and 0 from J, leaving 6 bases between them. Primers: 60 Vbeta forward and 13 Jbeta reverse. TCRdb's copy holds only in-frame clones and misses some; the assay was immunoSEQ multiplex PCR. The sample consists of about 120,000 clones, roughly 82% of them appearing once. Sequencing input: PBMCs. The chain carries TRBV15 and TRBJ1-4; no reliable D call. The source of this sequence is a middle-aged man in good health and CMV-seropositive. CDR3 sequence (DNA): TGTGCCACCAGCAGAGTTATTGCAACTAATGAAAAACTGTTTTTT. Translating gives CATSRVIATNEKLFF.